The 25 T cell receptor beta chains below were found in one sample sequenced in a study of PD-1 blockade in classical Hodgkin lymphoma. Produced via immunoSEQ multiplex PCR; TCRdb's table is partial and in-frame only. The top ten clones hold 12% of a sample with approximately 60,000 clones, around 89% of them seen once. Each patient experienced a relapse that followed autologous stem cell transplantation, and brentuximab vedotin exposure varied. The sequences come from peripheral blood mononuclear cells (PBMCs), collected at baseline. The receptors shown here come from a human donor with classical Hodgkin lymphoma.

The chain carries TRBV19 and TRBJ2-4; 7 bases are shared with TRBD1. Germline V gene data show CDR1 as LNHDA and CDR2 as SQIVND (reference sequence). V lost 4 bases to trimming and J lost 1 base; unmatched junction nucleotides: 7. This CDR3 comprises 16 residues. The CDR3 loop reads CASSTPSRGAKNIQYF. CDR3 nucleotide sequence: TGTGCCAGTAGTACCCCATCCAGGGGGGCCAAAAACATTCAGTACTTC.

V gene TRBV29-1 combines with J gene TRBJ1-2, with D tentatively TRBD1 (5 bases). The CDR3 is made up of 18 amino acids. V lost 0 bases, J lost 3 bases, and 23 bases lay in between. Germline loops: CDR1 SQVTM, CDR2 ANQGSEA. CDR3 residues: CSVEDPPRQTPKDYGYTF. The CDR3 DNA sequence: TGCAGCGTTGAAGATCCCCCGCGACAGACCCCTAAAGACTATGGCTACACCTTC.

The J gene is TRBJ1-1, the V gene TRBV5-1, with D unresolved. The CDR3 is 13 amino acids. With 4 bases removed from V and 0 bases from J, the gap between germline ends came to 7 bases. CDR1 is SGHRS, CDR2 YFSETQ, per germline. CDR3 loop: CASSVAVNTEAFF. DNA of the CDR3: TGCGCCAGCAGCGTAGCAGTGAACACTGAAGCTTTCTTT.

V and J are TRBV7-3 and TRBJ1-2; TRBD1 matches 9 bases. The V and J ends lost 0 bases and 6 bases, in that order; junction bases with no gene match: 11. The CDR3 consists of 17 residues. Germline V gives CDR1 SGHTA, CDR2 FQGTGA. For the CDR3, the DNA is TGTGCCAGCAGCTTAACAGGGACAGGGAGGTCCCTGGATGGCTACACCTTC. This encodes CASSLTGTGRSLDGYTF.

V is TRBV7-8 and J is TRBJ2-5; a weak D match, TRBD1 (6 bases). The CDR3 totals 15 residues. Germline V CDR1 and CDR2: SGHVS, FQNEAQ. V shed 3 bases and J shed 3 bases, with 14 bases lying between them. The CDR3 DNA reads TGTGCCAGCAGCTTGGCCGGGACAAAGGAAGAGACCCAGTACTTC. This codes for CASSLAGTKEETQYF.

J is TRBJ2-1 and V is TRBV5-1, with D maybe TRBD2 (6 bases). The CDR3 runs to 15 residues. V was clipped by 0 bases and J by 3 bases, with 10 bases between them. The germline gives CDR1 SGHRS, CDR2 YFSETQ. The CDR3 loop reads CASSLGGDSYNEQFF. CDR3 nucleotides: TGCGCCAGCAGCTTGGGCGGGGATAGCTACAATGAGCAGTTCTTC.

The chain uses TRBV5-6 and TRBJ1-5, with 9 bases lining up with TRBD1. The germline V gene encodes CDR1 SGHDT and CDR2 YYEEEE. J was trimmed by 3 bases and V by 4 bases; bases with no gene match: 5. The CDR3 is 15 amino acids. CDR3 sequence: CASSGGQGNNQPQHF. The CDR3 nucleotides are TGTGCCAGCAGCGGGGGACAGGGTAACAATCAGCCCCAGCATTTT. Filled out from reference TRBV5-6 and TRBJ1-5, the complete variable domain reads DAGVTQSPTHLIKTRGQQVTLRCSPKSGHDTVSWYQQALGQGPQFIFQYYEEEERQRGNFPDRFSGHQFPNYSSELNVNALLLGDSALYLCASSGGQGNNQPQHFGDGTRLSIL.

This clone was detected a few times. The chain combines TRBV5-1 with TRBJ2-3, with 12 nucleotides matching TRBD2. With V trimmed by 4 bases and J by 5 bases, 8 bases remained unmatched. The CDR3 is made up of 16 amino acids. In germline, CDR1 is SGHRS, CDR2 YFSETQ. The CDR3 DNA is TGCGCCAGCAGCAAAGGACTAGCGGGGCGAGGAGATACGCAGTATTTT. It codes for CASSKGLAGRGDTQYF. The whole variable domain, filled in from reference TRBV5-1 and TRBJ2-3, reads KAGVTQTPRYLIKTRGQQVTLSCSPISGHRSVSWYQQTPGQGLQFLFEYFSETQRNKGNFPGRFSGRQFSNSRSEMNVSTLELGDSALYLCASSKGLAGRGDTQYFGPGTRLTVL.

The chain links TRBV10-3 to TRBJ1-5; D unclear. Trimming left V 0 bases short and J 6 bases short, with 12 bases between. Germline CDR1 reads ENHRY; CDR2 reads SYGVKD. The CDR3 loop spans 15 amino acids. In nucleotides, the CDR3 is TGTGCCATCAGTGAGTCCTCGGGATTTGGTCAGCCCCAGCATTTT. Amino acids: CAISESSGFGQPQHF.

The rearrangement links TRBV28 to TRBJ1-6; D is unresolved. V lost 6 bases, J lost 8 bases, and 5 bases lay in between. The CDR3 spans 11 residues. The V gene's germline CDR1 is MDHEN and CDR2 SYDVKM. CDR3: CASREDSPLHF. CDR3 in DNA: TGTGCCAGCAGAGAGGATTCACCCCTCCACTTT.

The chain recombines TRBV6-5 with TRBJ1-4; TRBD1 matches at 9 bases. With 3 bases clipped from V and 7 bases from J, the junction kept 3 bases outside the gene matches. The V gene's germline CDR1 is MNHEY and CDR2 SVGAGI. The CDR3 covers 14 residues. The DNA of the CDR3 is TGTGCCAGCAGTTATCGACAGGGGGGTGAAAAACTGTTTTTT. Translating it yields CASSYRQGGEKLFF.

This clone appeared once. This chain uses TRBV30 with TRBJ1-1; D gene ambiguous. The ends were cut back, 1 base at V and 5 bases at J, with 14 bases in the middle. Germline V gene sequence: CDR1 GTSNPN, CDR2 SVGIG (reference sequence). The CDR3 totals 14 residues. Here the CDR3 reads CAWSARGRWTEAFF. The CDR3 DNA sequence: TGTGCCTGGAGTGCGCGAGGGAGGTGGACTGAAGCTTTCTTT.

The gene calls are TRBV29-1 and TRBJ2-7; D possibly corresponds to TRBD2 (6 bases). The germline V and J ends were trimmed by 8 bases and 3 bases, with 14 bases remaining between them. Germline V gives CDR1 SQVTM, CDR2 ANQGSEA. The CDR3 is 12 amino acids. The CDR3 DNA sequence: TGCAGCCACGGGGACTCCTACTACGAGCAGTACTTC. It translates to CSHGDSYYEQYF.

V is TRBV12-5 and J is TRBJ1-6; D not certain. The CDR3 loop spans 15 amino acids. V was cut by 4 bases and J by 1 base, with 8 bases left in between. Germline CDR1 and CDR2: LGHNT and FRNRAP. The CDR3 here is CASGWEGSYNSPLHF. The CDR3 DNA follows: TGTGCTAGTGGTTGGGAAGGATCCTATAATTCACCCCTCCACTTT.

The rearrangement uses TRBV11-2 and TRBJ2-7; a possible D gene is TRBD1 (5 bases). This CDR3 region has 12 residues. CDR1 is SGHAT and CDR2 is FQNNGV in the germline V gene. Trimming cost V 5 bases and J 3 bases, with 8 bases left between them. The CDR3 is CASSPTGYEQYF. The CDR3, as DNA: TGTGCCAGCAGCCCAACAGGCTACGAGCAGTACTTC.

This sequence joins TRBV6-1 and TRBJ1-1; D call uncertain. Germline-derived CDR1 and CDR2 are MNHNS and SASEGT. The CDR3 is made up of 12 amino acids. The ends were cut back, 6 bases at V and 5 bases at J, with 10 bases in the middle. The CDR3, as DNA: TGTGCCAGCAGGATGTTGGGGACTGAAGCTTTCTTT. This gives the protein CASRMLGTEAFF.

This clone was counted between two and nine times. The chain employs TRBV19 and TRBJ1-5; D is undetermined. V gave up 7 bases and J gave up 7 bases, with 20 bases separating them. From germline, CDR1 is LNHDA and CDR2 SQIVND (reference sequence). This CDR3 is 15 amino acids long. The CDR3 bases are TGTGCCAGTATAAGTCCGGGTTCGAGAGGGCAGCCCCAGCATTTT. Protein: CASISPGSRGQPQHF.

This clone has just a few counts. The V gene is TRBV5-4, the J gene TRBJ1-1; 8 bases agree with TRBD1. CDR1 is SGHNT, CDR2 YYREEE, per germline (reference sequence). The ends lost 10 bases at V and 0 bases at J; junction bases unmatched: 8. The CDR3 extends over 14 amino acids. CDR3 nucleotide sequence: TGTGCCGGAACAGGGGGAGGGGTGAACACTGAAGCTTTCTTT. Its protein is CAGTGGGVNTEAFF.

This sequence joins TRBV5-6 and TRBJ1-5; D not certain. Trimming removed 5 bases at V and 4 bases at J, with 7 bases between. The CDR3 is 12 amino acids. Germline lookup yields CDR1 SGHDT and CDR2 YYEEEE. The CDR3 sequence is CASSFVNQPQHF. CDR3 sequence (DNA): TGTGCCAGCAGTTTCGTAAATCAGCCCCAGCATTTT.

This chain uses TRBV5-4 with TRBJ1-1, with no clear D. Trimming shortened V by 1 base and J by 6 bases, and 13 bases separated the two germline ends. CDR1 and CDR2 (germline): SGHNT, YYREEE (reference sequence). The CDR3 consists of 14 residues. The CDR3 bases are TGTGCCAGCAGCTTGACGGCGGGCTACCCTGAAGCTTTCTTT. As protein: CASSLTAGYPEAFF.

The chain is built from TRBV5-6 and TRBJ2-5; D might be TRBD1 or TRBD2, each matching 6 bases. Germline-derived CDR1 and CDR2 are SGHDT and YYEEEE. V lost 4 bases and J lost 4, with 17 bases in between. The CDR3 runs 15 residues. This chain's CDR3 is CASSPVIGGRETQYF. CDR3 DNA sequence: TGTGCCAGCAGCCCAGTTATCGGGGGCCGAGAGACCCAGTACTTC.

In this sample, this clone turned up once. V usage is TRBV19 and J usage is TRBJ1-1; D unresolved. Trimming left V 1 base short and J 2 bases short, with 11 bases between. The CDR3 spans 15 residues. CDR1 is LNHDA, CDR2 SQIVND, per germline (reference sequence). Written as DNA, the CDR3 is TGTGCCAGTAGTATAGGCGCAGTTCAAAACACTGAAGCTTTCTTT. Protein sequence: CASSIGAVQNTEAFF. The full variable domain, its missing parts supplied by reference TRBV19 and TRBJ1-1, is DGGITQSPKYLFRKEGQNVTLSCEQNLNHDAMYWYRQDPGQGLRLIYYSQIVNDFQKGDIAEGYSVSREKKESFPLTVTSAQKNPTAFYLCASSIGAVQNTEAFFGQGTRLTVV.

V usage is TRBV6-5 and J usage is TRBJ2-5; 12 positions match TRBD1. Per the germline V gene, CDR1 is MNHEY and CDR2 is SVGAGI. This CDR3 contains 14 residues. V trimming: 6 bases; J trimming: 4 bases; junction bases outside the gene matches: 3. The CDR3 reads CASRGTGGRETQYF. The CDR3 region has the DNA TGTGCCAGCAGGGGGACAGGGGGCAGAGAGACCCAGTACTTC.

The chain is built from TRBV30 and TRBJ1-1; maybe TRBD1 (5 bases). Trimming pared 1 base from V and 5 bases from J, leaving 14 bases between. CDR3 length: 14 amino acids. Germline values: CDR1 GTSNPN, CDR2 SVGIG (reference sequence). The CDR3 loop reads CAWSGPGLRTEAFF. The CDR3 DNA reads as TGTGCCTGGAGTGGACCAGGGTTGAGGACTGAAGCTTTCTTT. Using reference TRBV30 and TRBJ1-1 for the parts outside the CDR3, the full variable domain is SQTIHQWPATLVQPVGSPLSLECTVEGTSNPNLYWYRQAAGRGLQLLFYSVGIGQISSEVPQNLSASRPQDRQFILSSKKLLLSDSGFYLCAWSGPGLRTEAFFGQGTRLTVV.

This chain joins TRBV7-2 and TRBJ2-3; D gene ambiguous. CDR1 is SGHTA, CDR2 FQGNSA, per germline. This CDR3 has 15 residues. V lost 1 base and J lost 0, with 8 bases in between. CDR3 amino acids: CASSLEPSSTDTQYF. CDR3 in DNA: TGTGCCAGCAGCTTAGAACCGTCTAGCACAGATACGCAGTATTTT.